This T cell receptor beta chain was captured by sequencing in a study of T cell changes during pregnancy in multiple sclerosis (dated by TCRdb to the late 2010s). Study-wide context: The study looked at changes in the T cell repertoire across pregnancy in women with multiple sclerosis.

Receptor libraries were prepared by the immunoSEQ multiplex PCR assay. In its TCRdb copy, this immuneACCESS table keeps in-frame sequences only and misses some clones. Where compared with another copy, unresolved V genes explain less than half of these, and the others have no known cause. In this sample the table shows approximately 31,000 clones, 90% of which occur a single time. The leading ten clones occupy roughly 0.41% of the sample. A word on this clone: This receptor's antigen is unknown. No clone much larger than this one lies a single base away; base qualities are absent.

CDR1 and CDR2, looked up from the germline V gene (reference sequence), are MNHNY and SVGAGI. Clipping removes 5 bases from V and 9 bases from J, with 11 as the unmatched junction base count. The CDR3 has 15 amino acids, counting the end cysteine and phenylalanine. Just CDR3 DNA is preserved here, 45 bases in frame from base 1. Sequenced material: CD4+ T cells from peripheral blood mononuclear cells, taken in the second trimester of pregnancy. This chain is built from TRBV6-6 and TRBJ2-1; TRBD2 lines up with 9 middle nucleotides. The source of this sequence is a female donor in good health, enrolled as a control in a pregnancy study. The sequence in DNA is TGTGCCAGCAGTCCCGGAGGAAGCGGGAGGTCTGAGCAGTTCTTC. It translates as CASSPGGSGRSEQFF.